These 25 T cell receptor beta chains share one sample of origin, sequenced in a study of HIV-infected patients and healthy controls (dated by TCRdb to the mid-2010s). Whole blood was used without cell fractionation, so the repertoire reflected all unsorted peripheral T cells. The method was 5' RACE. Instrument on record: Illumina MiSeq. SuperScript III was used to reverse transcribe 500 ng RNA with primers targeting the alpha and beta constant regions. Separate alpha and beta chain libraries were generated by chain-specific third strand synthesis with multiplexing indices. The public sequencing data were trimmed at Q25 with fastp and processed into clonotypes with MiXCR by TCRdb, which kept only in-frame beta chains. Identical CDR3 proteins give one entry, which carries the most common genes and DNA. The sample has roughly 20,000 distinct CDR3 sequences on record, around 10% of them singletons. Clones ranked in the top ten supply 3.1% of the sample.

Material for sequencing was blood. The receptor source for this set is an adult in good health.

This clonotype was seen repeatedly, ten times or more. The chain links TRBV25-1 to TRBJ2-7; no clear D gene. Germline V gene lookup returns CDR1 MGHDK and CDR2 SYGVNS. The CDR3 runs to 16 residues. V was clipped by 6 bases and J by 1 base, with 19 bases between them. CDR3 in amino acids: CASRPPKERRSYEQYF. The CDR3 DNA reads TGTGCCAGCAGACCACCGAAAGAGCGCCGGTCCTACGAGCAGTACTTC.

Only a few counts were recorded for this clonotype. The chain employs TRBV6-2 or TRBV6-3 and TRBJ1-1; D not certain. Trimming stripped 10 bases from V and 0 bases from J, with 12 bases between. CDR1 is MNHEY, CDR2 SVGEGT, per germline. The CDR3 runs to 13 residues. For the CDR3, the DNA is TGTGCCACCTCGTCCAGATTGAACACTGAAGCTTTCTTT. It encodes CATSSRLNTEAFF.

The table lists this clonotype with many counts. This sequence joins TRBV3-1 and TRBJ2-1; TRBD2 agrees at 11 bases. V shed 1 base, J shed 7 bases, and the junction held 6 bases outside the gene matches. Germline V gene sequence: CDR1 LGHDT, CDR2 YNNKEL (reference sequence). The CDR3 is 16 amino acids. The CDR3 DNA follows: TGTGCCAGCAGCCAAGTAGCGGGAGGGCCATCGAATGAGCAGTTCTTC. Amino acid sequence: CASSQVAGGPSNEQFF.

This clonotype was picked up many times. The chain recombines TRBV20-1 with TRBJ2-1, with TRBD2 matching 11 bases. The V and J ends lost 6 bases and 2 bases, in that order; junction bases with no gene match: 6. Germline loops: CDR1 DFQATT, CDR2 SNEGSKA (reference sequence). CDR3 length: 15 residues. The CDR3 nucleotides read TGCAGTGCCTATCGACTAGCGGGGACCTACAATGAGCAGTTCTTC. This translates into CSAYRLAGTYNEQFF.

This clonotype was seen many times. This CDR3 reads CSARESERGTDTQYF. Written as DNA, the CDR3 is TGCAGTGCTAGAGAGTCGGAAAGGGGCACAGATACGCAGTATTTT. The chain joins TRBV20-1 to TRBJ2-3; D not certain. Germline CDR1 reads DFQATT; CDR2 reads SNEGSKA (reference sequence). V shed 0 bases and J shed 1 base, with 11 bases lying between them. The CDR3 extends over 15 amino acids.

By share, this clonotype counts as medium-sized. This rearrangement joins TRBV5-1 to TRBJ2-1, with 7 bases that match TRBD2. Trimming removed 3 bases from V and 0 bases from J; junction bases left unmatched: 18. CDR1 and CDR2 from the germline V gene are SGHRS and YFSETQ. The CDR3 has 20 amino acids. The DNA for the CDR3 is TGCGCCAGCAGCTCTCCGGAACACCCCGGGGAGGGTGTCTCCTACAATGAGCAGTTCTTC. Its translation is CASSSPEHPGEGVSYNEQFF.

Ten or more counts support this clonotype. This chain uses TRBV3-1 with TRBJ2-5, with D possibly TRBD2 on 6 matching bases. Per germline, CDR1 LGHDT and CDR2 YNNKEL (reference sequence). The length of the CDR3 is 15 residues. The ends were cut back, 1 base at V and 4 bases at J, with 13 bases in the middle. In DNA form, the CDR3 reads TGTGCCAGCAGCCAAGTCGAGGGACTTGGAGAGACCCAGTACTTC. This gives the protein CASSQVEGLGETQYF.

There are a few counts of this clonotype. This chain uses TRBV6-6 with TRBJ2-7; TRBD2 matches 8 bases. The CDR3 covers 15 residues. The V segment lost 5 bases and the J segment 7 bases; nucleotides outside the gene matches: 13. The germline V gene has CDR1 MNHNY and CDR2 SVGAGI (reference sequence). CDR3 amino acids: CASSPRPGGVYEQYF. The CDR3 bases are TGTGCCAGCAGTCCCCGACCGGGGGGGGTTTATGAGCAGTACTTC.

At least ten counts were recorded for this clonotype. The rearrangement uses TRBV6-1 and TRBJ2-2; D unresolved. The CDR3 consists of 14 residues. The ends were cut back, 2 bases at V and 5 bases at J, with 9 bases in the middle. The germline CDR1 and CDR2 sequences are MNHNS and SASEGT. DNA for the CDR3: TGTGCCAGCAGTGAAAACTTGGGGACCGGGGAGCTGTTTTTT. This sequence encodes CASSENLGTGELFF.

V usage is TRBV2 and J usage is TRBJ2-5; D may correspond to TRBD1 or TRBD2 (5 bases each). Germline V gives CDR1 SNHLY, CDR2 FYNNEI. Trimming stripped 8 bases from V and 5 bases from J, with 15 bases between. The CDR3 loop spans 13 amino acids. CDR3 nucleotides: TGTGCCAGCGAAGTGGGGGTTGCGGAGACCCAGTACTTC. Encoded protein: CASEVGVAETQYF. Full variable domain (remainder filled in from reference TRBV2 and TRBJ2-5): EPEVTQTPSHQVTQMGQEVILRCVPISNHLYFYWYRQILGQKVEFLVSFYNNEISEKSEIFDDQFSVERPDGSNFTLKIRSTKLEDSAMYFCASEVGVAETQYFGPGTRLLVL.

This clonotype has at least ten counts. The CDR3 reads CASRAGQGAITDTQYF. The DNA of the CDR3 is TGTGCCAGCAGGGCAGGACAGGGGGCAATCACAGATACGCAGTATTTT. The chain has TRBV12-3 or TRBV12-4 and TRBJ2-3; 11 nucleotides line up with TRBD1. The CDR3 covers 16 residues. Trimming took 6 bases from V and 2 from J; bases not matched to a gene: 7.

There are many counts of this clonotype. The J gene is TRBJ2-7, the V gene TRBV7-2; TRBD2 might be the D (7 bases). Germline-derived CDR1 and CDR2 are SGHTA and FQGNSA. The ends were cut back, 5 bases at V and 4 bases at J, with 15 bases in the middle. This CDR3 region has 14 residues. CDR3 DNA sequence: TGTGCCAGCAGCCCTGCCGAGGGGGGGTACGAGCAGTACTTC. Amino acids: CASSPAEGGYEQYF.

This clonotype came up a few times. V usage is TRBV21-1 and J usage is TRBJ1-5; the table's TRBD1 call for D was not verified on the DNA. TRBV21-1 is described as a pseudogene. This CDR3 is 16 amino acids long. The CDR3 DNA sequence: TGTGCCAGCAGCACAGAAAAAAGGGGGCAAAATCAGCCCCAGCATTTT. This encodes CASSTEKRGQNQPQHF.

This clonotype was counted at least ten times. J is TRBJ2-7 and V is TRBV7-2; TRBD2 might be the D (6 bases). Germline CDR1 is SGHTA and CDR2 is FQGNSA. V lost 1 base, J lost 4 bases, and 11 bases lay in between. The CDR3 has 14 amino acids. CDR3 in amino acids: CASSLGSAGYEQYF. Here the CDR3 DNA reads TGTGCCAGCAGCTTAGGTTCCGCGGGGTACGAGCAGTACTTC.

V is TRBV6-6 and J is TRBJ1-2; possibly TRBD1 for D (6 bases). With 0 bases removed from V and 2 bases from J, the gap between germline ends came to 7 bases. Per the germline V gene, CDR1 is MNHNY and CDR2 is SVGAGI (reference sequence). The CDR3 consists of 14 residues. CDR3 in DNA: TGTGCCAGCAGTTACTCTACAGGGAACTATGGCTACACCTTC. As protein: CASSYSTGNYGYTF.

This clonotype occurred many times. The chain recombines TRBV20-1 with TRBJ2-5; D possibly corresponds to TRBD2 (6 bases). This CDR3 is 13 amino acids long. V was clipped by 0 bases and J by 3 bases, with 8 bases between them. In germline, CDR1 is DFQATT, CDR2 SNEGSKA (reference sequence). This CDR3 reads CSARDGGEETQYF. The CDR3 DNA follows: TGCAGTGCTAGAGACGGGGGAGAAGAGACCCAGTACTTC.

This clonotype was detected ten times or more. The J gene is TRBJ2-3, the V gene TRBV20-1, with 7 bases fitting TRBD2. Germline assignment: CDR1 DFQATT and CDR2 SNEGSKA (reference sequence). The CDR3 has 16 amino acids. V was pared by 0 bases and J by 6 bases, with 12 bases of the junction left unmatched. The CDR3 nucleotides are TGCAGTGCTAGAGAGTCTAGCGGCCGAGCCCCGGATACGCAGTATTTT. It codes for CSARESSGRAPDTQYF.

In this sample, this clonotype is medium-sized. The chain couples TRBV6-5 to TRBJ2-2; 7 bases match TRBD1. This CDR3 spans 14 amino acids. Per germline, CDR1 MNHEY and CDR2 SVGAGI. V dropped 5 bases and J dropped 1; count of bases not matched to a gene: 1. The CDR3 DNA reads as TGTGCCAGCAGTCCAGGGGGGAACACCGGGGAGCTGTTTTTT. Translating gives CASSPGGNTGELFF.

V and J are TRBV6-5 and TRBJ2-2; the D is unclear. Trimming left V 3 bases short and J 1 base short, with 9 bases between. The germline CDR1 and CDR2 sequences are MNHEY and SVGAGI. This CDR3 has 15 residues. DNA of the CDR3: TGTGCCAGCAGTTATTACAACAGGAACACCGGGGAGCTGTTTTTT. Translated, it gives CASSYYNRNTGELFF.

This clonotype appeared many times. The chain combines TRBV6-1 with TRBJ2-5, with D tentatively TRBD1 (5 bases). V was cut by 2 bases and J by 1 base, with 11 bases left in between. Germline V gives CDR1 MNHNS, CDR2 SASEGT. CDR3 length equals 15 residues. DNA for the CDR3: TGTGCCAGCAGTGAATCTGGGGCAGCCCAAGAGACCCAGTACTTC. Translating it yields CASSESGAAQETQYF.

Relative to its sample, this clonotype is medium-sized (0.01 to 0.1%). The chain links TRBV6-2 or TRBV6-3 to TRBJ2-1; D not resolved. This CDR3 spans 15 amino acids. Trimming left V 2 bases short and J 2 bases short, with 10 bases between. Germline assignment: CDR1 MNHEY and CDR2 SVGEGT. The CDR3 DNA is TGTGCCAGCAGTTACGACTCGAGACCCTACAATGAGCAGTTCTTC. This codes for CASSYDSRPYNEQFF.

Within the sample, this clonotype is medium-sized. The genes are TRBV5-1 and TRBJ1-3, with 8 bases matching TRBD1. Germline CDR1 is SGHRS and CDR2 is YFSETQ. The J segment lost 2 bases and the V segment lost 4 bases, leaving 2 bases of the junction unmatched. There are 14 residues in the CDR3. The CDR3 nucleotides read TGCGCCAGCAGCCAACAGGGGGCTGGAAACACCATATATTTT. Translating it yields CASSQQGAGNTIYF.

This clonotype appeared many times. The chain carries TRBV2 and TRBJ2-1, with unresolved D. CDR1 SNHLY and CDR2 FYNNEI come from the germline V gene. The length of the CDR3 is 12 residues. V gave up 6 bases and J gave up 8 bases, with 11 bases separating them. DNA of the CDR3: TGTGCCAGCAGAGATTCTAACGATGAGCAGTTCTTC. Amino acids: CASRDSNDEQFF. Variable domain in full (rest from reference TRBV2 and TRBJ2-1): EPEVTQTPSHQVTQMGQEVILRCVPISNHLYFYWYRQILGQKVEFLVSFYNNEISEKSEIFDDQFSVERPDGSNFTLKIRSTKLEDSAMYFCASRDSNDEQFFGPGTRLTVL.

In this sample, this clonotype turned up many times. The chain recombines TRBV10-2 with TRBJ2-2; 11 nucleotides align to TRBD2. The germline V gene encodes CDR1 WSHSY and CDR2 SAAADI. The CDR3 covers 16 residues. J lost 2 bases, V lost 6 bases, and 5 bases had no gene match. The CDR3 DNA reads as TGCGCCAGCAGCCAACTAGCGGGAGCCAACACCGGGGAGCTGTTTTTT. It translates to CASSQLAGANTGELFF.

In this sample, this clonotype turned up many times. This rearrangement joins TRBV10-3 to TRBJ2-7; TRBD1 is a possible D gene (6 bases). V lost 0 bases and J lost 2, with 8 bases in between. The CDR3 spans 14 residues. CDR1 and CDR2 from the germline V gene are ENHRY and SYGVKD. Written as DNA, the CDR3 is TGTGCCATCAGTGAGTCGCAGGGGCCCTACGAGCAGTACTTC. It specifies CAISESQGPYEQYF.